The 27 T cell receptor beta chains below were found in one sample sequenced in a study of relationships among human T cell subsets. TCR alpha and beta CDR3s were amplified from mRNA by semiquantitative ARM-PCR. Tagged nested gene-specific primers were used first, then communal superprimers amplified exponentially. TCRdb redid the calling of the multiplex PCR reads with MiXCR, one entry per CDR3 protein. The sample holds roughly 4,900 distinct CDR3 sequences; about four fifths are singletons and the top ten take 29%. The sample was total T cells sorted from blood. The source is a man aged 35 to 55 in good health.

V gene TRBV7-8 combines with J gene TRBJ1-2; no reliable D call. This CDR3 is built from 13 residues. Germline loops: CDR1 SGHVS, CDR2 FQNEAQ. Trimming removed 1 base at V and 2 bases at J, with 5 bases between. This CDR3 reads CASSLGRNYGYTF. The CDR3 nucleotides are TGTGCCAGCAGCTTAGGACGGAACTATGGCTACACCTTC.

This clonotype came up once. The rearrangement links TRBV19 to TRBJ2-4; D not resolved. This CDR3 comprises 12 residues. CDR1 LNHDA and CDR2 SQIVND come from the germline V gene (reference sequence). Trimming left V 8 bases short and J 6 bases short, with 11 bases between. The chain's CDR3 is CASSPHLNIQYF. For the CDR3, the DNA is TGTGCCAGTTCACCCCACTTAAACATTCAGTACTTC. The complete variable domain, with remaining parts taken from reference TRBV19 and TRBJ2-4, reads DGGITQSPKYLFRKEGQNVTLSCEQNLNHDAMYWYRQDPGQGLRLIYYSQIVNDFQKGDIAEGYSVSREKKESFPLTVTSAQKNPTAFYLCASSPHLNIQYFGAGTRLSVL.

The CDR3 is CASSYRGLAKNIQYF. CDR3 nucleotides: TGTGCCAGCAGTTACAGGGGCCTAGCCAAAAACATTCAGTACTTC. The V call is TRBV28, the J call TRBJ2-4; the match to TRBD1 covers 7 bases. This CDR3 comprises 15 residues. V lost 4 bases and J lost 0; bases outside the gene matches: 3. Germline V gene sequence: CDR1 MDHEN, CDR2 SYDVKM.

There are a few counts of this clonotype. The chain has TRBV7-8 and TRBJ1-2; tentative D call: TRBD1 (6 bases). Trimming removed 6 bases from V and 2 bases from J, with 19 bases in between. The CDR3 contains 16 residues. Germline CDR1 reads SGHVS; CDR2 reads FQNEAQ. The CDR3 loop is CASSLQSGAPNYGYTF. CDR3 nucleotides: TGTGCCAGCAGTCTTCAATCAGGGGCCCCCAACTATGGCTACACCTTC.

The chain links TRBV6-4 to TRBJ2-2; the match to TRBD1 covers 8 bases. This CDR3 is built from 14 residues. The V gene's germline CDR1 is MRHNA and CDR2 SNTAGT. Trimming cost V 6 bases and J 5 bases; bases outside gene matches: 5. CDR3 sequence (DNA): TGTGCCAGCAGGGACAGGGATTTTACCGGGGAGCTGTTTTTT. Translated: CASRDRDFTGELFF.

J is TRBJ2-7 and V is TRBV27; 7 bases are shared with TRBD2. The CDR3 is made up of 13 amino acids. Germline values: CDR1 MNHEY, CDR2 SMNVEV (reference sequence). V lost 3 bases to trimming and J lost 3 bases; unmatched junction nucleotides: 2. In DNA form, the CDR3 reads TGTGCCAGCAGTTTCAGCGGGGTCTACGAGCAGTACTTC. Encoded protein: CASSFSGVYEQYF.

This rearrangement joins TRBV27 to TRBJ1-1, with 9 positions matching TRBD1. There are 15 residues in the CDR3. Germline CDR1 MNHEY, CDR2 SMNVEV (reference sequence). The V and J ends lost 8 bases and 0 bases, in that order; junction bases with no gene match: 7. As DNA, the CDR3 is TGTGCCAGCGAGGACAGGGGCGCCATGAACACTGAAGCTTTCTTT. Its protein is CASEDRGAMNTEAFF.

The V gene is TRBV5-1, the J gene TRBJ2-5; a possible D gene is TRBD2 (7 bases). The CDR3 sequence is 14 residues long. The V gene's germline CDR1 is SGHRS and CDR2 YFSETQ. The V end was cut by 5 bases, the J end by 1 base, with 12 bases between. This CDR3 reads CASRTGGPQETQYF. The CDR3 nucleotides are TGCGCCAGCAGAACCGGGGGGCCCCAAGAGACCCAGTACTTC. The whole variable domain, remainder taken from reference TRBV5-1 and TRBJ2-5, is KAGVTQTPRYLIKTRGQQVTLSCSPISGHRSVSWYQQTPGQGLQFLFEYFSETQRNKGNFPGRFSGRQFSNSRSEMNVSTLELGDSALYLCASRTGGPQETQYFGPGTRLLVL.

The chain employs TRBV6-5 and TRBJ2-7; D may match TRBD1 or TRBD2 (5 bases each). This CDR3 region has 15 residues. Per germline, CDR1 MNHEY and CDR2 SVGAGI. Trimming took off 2 bases at V and 1 base at J, with 12 bases between the two ends. CDR3 coding DNA: TGTGCCAGCAGTTACGAAGGGACGGCTTCCTACGAGCAGTACTTC. This gives the protein CASSYEGTASYEQYF.

V usage is TRBV7-9 and J usage is TRBJ2-3, with no clear D. From germline, CDR1 is SEHNR and CDR2 FQNEAQ (reference sequence). The CDR3 has 13 amino acids. V was clipped by 0 bases and J by 6 bases, with 7 bases between them. DNA of the CDR3: TGTGCCAGCAGCTTAGCGTGGACGGATACGCAGTATTTT. This gives the protein CASSLAWTDTQYF.

The V and J genes are TRBV24-1 and TRBJ2-5; D is unresolved. The CDR3 length is 14 residues. The V end was cut by 4 bases, the J end by 2 bases, with 10 bases between. Germline V gene lookup returns CDR1 KGHDR and CDR2 SFDVKD. The CDR3: CATSDRTVQETQYF. In nucleotides, the CDR3 is TGTGCCACCAGTGACCGGACCGTTCAAGAGACCCAGTACTTC.

This clonotype was seen only a few times. The gene calls are TRBV28 and TRBJ2-7; 9 bases agree with TRBD2. Germline-derived CDR1 and CDR2 are MDHEN and SYDVKM. With V trimmed by 4 bases and J by 13 bases, 8 bases remained unmatched. The CDR3 length is 12 residues. The CDR3 reads CASSSTGTSTYF. CDR3 DNA sequence: TGTGCCAGCAGTTCCACCGGGACTAGCACCTACTTC.

This sequence joins TRBV28 and TRBJ1-5; D uncertain. With 11 bases removed from V and 0 bases from J, the gap between germline ends came to 8 bases. Germline V gene sequence: CDR1 MDHEN, CDR2 SYDVKM. The CDR3 runs to 12 residues. CDR3 nucleotide sequence: TGTGCCGCCCACGGTAGCAATCAGCCCCAGCATTTT. Translating gives CAAHGSNQPQHF.

This chain connects TRBV14 to TRBJ2-5; D assignment may be TRBD1 or TRBD2 (5 bases each). The CDR3 sequence is 15 residues long. Germline V gene lookup returns CDR1 SGHDN and CDR2 FVKESK. With 5 bases removed from V and 5 bases from J, the gap between germline ends came to 18 bases. The CDR3 DNA follows: TGTGCCAGCAGCTTAGATAGTCAAGGGACCGAGACCCAGTACTTC. It specifies CASSLDSQGTETQYF.

J is TRBJ1-5 and V is TRBV29-1; 7 positions match TRBD1. The germline V gene has CDR1 SQVTM and CDR2 ANQGSEA. The CDR3 runs 13 residues. Germline trimming cut 5 bases from V and 0 bases from J; bases unmatched to any gene: 1. The CDR3 nucleotides are TGCAGCGTTCGGACAGGTAGCAATCAGCCCCAGCATTTT. It translates to CSVRTGSNQPQHF. Complete variable domain (other parts from reference TRBV29-1 and TRBJ1-5): SAVISQKPSRDICQRGTSLTIQCQVDSQVTMMFWYRQQPGQSLTLIATANQGSEATYESGFVIDKFPISRPNLTFSTLTVSNMSPEDSSIYLCSVRTGSNQPQHFGDGTRLSIL.

The rearrangement uses TRBV28 and TRBJ1-2; TRBD1 agrees at 7 bases. Germline loops: CDR1 MDHEN, CDR2 SYDVKM. V lost 7 bases, J lost 2 bases, and 7 bases stayed unmatched. The CDR3 runs 14 residues. CDR3 amino acids: CASISGGWNYGYTF. In DNA form, the CDR3 reads TGTGCCAGCATCTCAGGGGGTTGGAACTATGGCTACACCTTC.

V is TRBV6-5 and J is TRBJ2-1; the match to TRBD1 covers 11 bases. The germline gives CDR1 MNHEY, CDR2 SVGAGI. CDR3 length: 15 residues. Losses at the gene ends were 7 bases for V and 7 bases for J; bases not matched to a gene: 9. The CDR3 loop reads CASTPGTGGWNEQFF. For the CDR3, the DNA is TGTGCCAGCACCCCGGGGACAGGGGGTTGGAATGAGCAGTTCTTC.

This chain connects TRBV6-6 to TRBJ2-7, with D possibly matching TRBD1 (5 bases). Germline assignment: CDR1 MNHNY and CDR2 SVGAGI (reference sequence). The ends were cut back, 11 bases at V and 2 bases at J, with 16 bases in the middle. There are 13 residues in the CDR3. The CDR3 DNA follows: TGTGCCGCATGTCCGGACATAGCCTACGAGCAGTACTTC. Encoded protein: CAACPDIAYEQYF.

V usage is TRBV28 and J usage is TRBJ2-4; the D gene could be TRBD1 or TRBD2 (5 bases each). Trimming took 7 bases from V and 8 from J, leaving 15 bases between them. CDR1 is MDHEN and CDR2 is SYDVKM in the germline V gene. This CDR3 has 13 amino acids. The CDR3: CASTGLGLDIQYF. Written as DNA, the CDR3 is TGTGCCAGCACGGGGCTGGGCCTAGACATTCAGTACTTC.

The chain employs TRBV12-3 or TRBV12-4 and TRBJ1-2, with D possibly matching TRBD1 (5 bases). This CDR3 spans 14 amino acids. The V end was cut by 8 bases, the J end by 8 bases, with 21 bases between. The CDR3 sequence: CASGEGLGVEGYTF. The CDR3 nucleotides read TGTGCCAGCGGAGAAGGTCTGGGGGTTGAGGGCTACACCTTC.

The gene calls are TRBV11-2 and TRBJ2-2, with D maybe TRBD2 (6 bases). Germline CDR1 SGHAT, CDR2 FQNNGV. The CDR3 has 17 residues. V lost 3 bases and J lost 4, with 18 bases in between. In DNA, the CDR3 is TGTGCCAGCAGCTTCCCTACCGGGACTGTTGGCACCGGGGAGCTGTTTTTT. Protein product: CASSFPTGTVGTGELFF. The whole variable domain, filled in from reference TRBV11-2 and TRBJ2-2, reads EAGVAQSPRYKIIEKRQSVAFWCNPISGHATLYWYQQILGQGPKLLIQFQNNGVVDDSQLPKDRFSAERLKGVDSTLKIQPAKLEDSAVYLCASSFPTGTVGTGELFFGEGSRLTVL.

This clonotype was counted between two and nine times. The J gene is TRBJ2-3, the V gene TRBV11-2, with D perhaps matching TRBD2 (6 bases). The V end was cut by 1 base, the J end by 3 bases, with 11 bases between. The CDR3 runs to 15 residues. The germline V gene has CDR1 SGHAT and CDR2 FQNNGV. The CDR3: CASSLVAGTTDTQYF. In nucleotides, the CDR3 is TGTGCCAGCAGCTTAGTGGCGGGGACGACAGATACGCAGTATTTT. Combining the CDR3 with reference TRBV11-2 and TRBJ2-3 gives the whole variable domain EAGVAQSPRYKIIEKRQSVAFWCNPISGHATLYWYQQILGQGPKLLIQFQNNGVVDDSQLPKDRFSAERLKGVDSTLKIQPAKLEDSAVYLCASSLVAGTTDTQYFGPGTRLTVL.

This clonotype was seen only a few times. This chain joins TRBV10-3 and TRBJ1-3; TRBD1 agrees at 8 bases. This CDR3 comprises 14 residues. J lost 0 bases, V lost 11 bases, and 6 bases had no gene match. Germline CDR1 and CDR2: ENHRY and SYGVKD. The CDR3 here is CAVGQGTSGNTIYF. Here the CDR3 DNA reads TGTGCCGTCGGACAGGGAACCTCTGGAAACACCATATATTTT.

This clonotype appeared a few times. One junction end disagrees with the germline gene, perhaps due to a read error. V gene TRBV4-2 combines with J gene TRBJ2-1, with D possibly TRBD2 on 5 matching bases. CDR1 LGHNA and CDR2 YNFKEQ come from the germline V gene. This CDR3 has 17 amino acids. The CDR3 region has the DNA TGCGCCAGCAGCCGGGAATCAGGCTTGAGCTCCTACAATGAGCAGTTCTTC. Residues: CASSRESGLSSYNEQFF.

This chain connects TRBV10-3 to TRBJ1-1; D not certain. From germline, CDR1 is ENHRY and CDR2 SYGVKD. CDR3 length equals 12 residues. Trimming took off 10 bases at V and 7 bases at J, with 16 bases between the two ends. Written as DNA, the CDR3 is TGTGCCACCGCCCGGCGGGTTGGTGAAGCTTTCTTT. It yields the protein CATARRVGEAFF.

The chain links TRBV7-9 to TRBJ2-1; D unclear. The CDR3 totals 15 residues. Trimming removed 4 bases at V and 6 bases at J, with 16 bases between. Germline CDR1 reads SEHNR; CDR2 reads FQNEAQ (reference sequence). CDR3 nucleotide sequence: TGTGCCAGCAGCTCCACCCGCATAACCAGCAATGAGCAGTTCTTC. As protein: CASSSTRITSNEQFF.

The chain is built from TRBV12-3 or TRBV12-4 and TRBJ2-1, with no clear D. The CDR3 is made up of 15 amino acids. V lost 1 base and J lost 0, with 7 bases in between. The CDR3 sequence is CASSLDGPSYNEQFF. The CDR3 nucleotides read TGTGCCAGCAGTTTAGATGGTCCCTCCTACAATGAGCAGTTCTTC.